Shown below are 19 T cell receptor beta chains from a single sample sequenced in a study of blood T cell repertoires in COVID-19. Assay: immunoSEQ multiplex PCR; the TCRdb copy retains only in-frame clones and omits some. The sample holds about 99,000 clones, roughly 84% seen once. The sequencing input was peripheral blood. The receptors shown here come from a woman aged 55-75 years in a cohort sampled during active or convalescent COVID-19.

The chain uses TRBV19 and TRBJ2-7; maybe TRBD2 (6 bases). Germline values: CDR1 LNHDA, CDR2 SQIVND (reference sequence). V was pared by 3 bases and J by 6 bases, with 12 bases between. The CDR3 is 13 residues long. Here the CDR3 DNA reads TGTGCCAGTAGTATCGGGGGAGGAACCGAGCAGTACTTC. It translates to CASSIGGGTEQYF.

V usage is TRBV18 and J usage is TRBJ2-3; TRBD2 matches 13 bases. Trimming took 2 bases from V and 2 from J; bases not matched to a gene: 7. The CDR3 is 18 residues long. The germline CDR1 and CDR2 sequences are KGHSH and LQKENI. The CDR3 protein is CASSPAGGLAGVTDTQYF. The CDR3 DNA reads TGTGCCAGCTCACCAGCGGGAGGACTAGCGGGAGTCACAGATACGCAGTATTTT.

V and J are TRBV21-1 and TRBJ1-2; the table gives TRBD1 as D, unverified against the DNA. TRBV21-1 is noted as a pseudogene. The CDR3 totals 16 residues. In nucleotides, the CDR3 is TGTGCCAGCGGGAAACTGTACAGGAATCCAGGTTATGGCTACACCTTC. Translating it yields CASGKLYRNPGYGYTF.

CDR3 bases: TGTGCCAGCAGCTTACTGGGCCAGGGGGTCTATGGCTACACCTTC. This encodes CASSLLGQGVYGYTF. The gene calls are TRBV7-9 and TRBJ1-2, with 7 bases fitting TRBD1. Looked up from germline, CDR1 is SEHNR and CDR2 is FQNEAQ (reference sequence). This CDR3 has 15 residues. The junction had 7 bases not matched to a gene; V was cut back by 2 bases and J by 4 bases. Full variable domain (outside the CDR3, taken from reference TRBV7-9 and TRBJ1-2): DTGVSQNPRHKITKRGQNVTFRCDPISEHNRLYWYRQTLGQGPEFLTYFQNEAQLEKSRLLSDRFSAERPKGSFSTLEIQRTEQGDSAMYLCASSLLGQGVYGYTFGSGTRLTVV.

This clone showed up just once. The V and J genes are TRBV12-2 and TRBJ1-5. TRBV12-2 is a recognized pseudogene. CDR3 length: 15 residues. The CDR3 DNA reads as TGTGCAAGTCGCTTAGGGGAGGGAAATAATCAGCCCCAGCATTTT. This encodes CASRLGEGNNQPQHF.

In nucleotides, the CDR3 is TGTGCCACCAGTGATTTTAGCGGGAGCACAGATACGCAGTATTTT. Its translation: CATSDFSGSTDTQYF. The rearrangement joins TRBV24-1 to TRBJ2-3; TRBD2 matches at 7 bases. CDR3 length: 15 residues. Germline lookup yields CDR1 KGHDR and CDR2 SFDVKD. The V and J ends lost 1 base and 0 bases, in that order; junction bases with no gene match: 0.

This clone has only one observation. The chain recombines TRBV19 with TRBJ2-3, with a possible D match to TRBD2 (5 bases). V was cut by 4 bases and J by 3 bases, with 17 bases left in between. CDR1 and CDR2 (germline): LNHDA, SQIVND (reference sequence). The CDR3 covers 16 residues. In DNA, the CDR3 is TGTGCCAGTAGTAGTAGCGCCCGGGGTAGGACAGATACGCAGTATTTT. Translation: CASSSSARGRTDTQYF.

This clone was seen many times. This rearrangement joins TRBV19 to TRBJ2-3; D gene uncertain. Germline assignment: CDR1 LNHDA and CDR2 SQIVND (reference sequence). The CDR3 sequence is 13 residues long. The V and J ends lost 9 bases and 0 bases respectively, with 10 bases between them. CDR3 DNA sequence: TGTGCCAGCCGCGACTTCAGCACAGATACGCAGTATTTT. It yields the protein CASRDFSTDTQYF.

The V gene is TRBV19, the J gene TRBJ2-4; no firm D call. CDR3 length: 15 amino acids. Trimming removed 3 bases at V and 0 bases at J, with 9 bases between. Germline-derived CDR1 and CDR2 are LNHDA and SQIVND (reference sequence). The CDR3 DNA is TGTGCCAGTAGTATTCCCCTTTTAGCCAAAAACATTCAGTACTTC. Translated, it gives CASSIPLLAKNIQYF.

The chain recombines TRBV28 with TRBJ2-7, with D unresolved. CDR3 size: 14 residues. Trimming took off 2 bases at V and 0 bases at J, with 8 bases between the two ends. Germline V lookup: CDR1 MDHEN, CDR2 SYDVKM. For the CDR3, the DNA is TGTGCCAGCAGTTTACTCAGGCCCTCCTACGAGCAGTACTTC. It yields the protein CASSLLRPSYEQYF.

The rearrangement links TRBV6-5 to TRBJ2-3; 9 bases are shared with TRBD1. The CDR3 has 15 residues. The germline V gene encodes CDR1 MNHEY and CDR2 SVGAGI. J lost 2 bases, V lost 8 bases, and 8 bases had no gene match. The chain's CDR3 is CASAADRGTTDTQYF. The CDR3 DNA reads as TGTGCCAGCGCCGCGGACAGGGGTACCACAGATACGCAGTATTTT.

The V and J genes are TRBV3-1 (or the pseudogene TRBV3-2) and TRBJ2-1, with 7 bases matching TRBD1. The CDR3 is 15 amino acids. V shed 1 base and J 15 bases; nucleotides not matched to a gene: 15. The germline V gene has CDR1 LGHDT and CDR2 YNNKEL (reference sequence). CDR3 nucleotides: TGTGCCAGCAGCCAAGGGACAGGAACCCTTACAATGCCGTTCTTC. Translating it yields CASSQGTGTLTMPFF.

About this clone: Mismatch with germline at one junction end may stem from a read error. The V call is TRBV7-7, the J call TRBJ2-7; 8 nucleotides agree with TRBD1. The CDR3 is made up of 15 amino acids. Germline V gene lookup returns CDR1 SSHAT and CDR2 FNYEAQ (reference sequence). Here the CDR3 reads CASSLETGASYEQYF. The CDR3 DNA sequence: TGTGCTAGCAGCTTAGAGACAGGGGCCTCCTACGAGCAGTACTTC.

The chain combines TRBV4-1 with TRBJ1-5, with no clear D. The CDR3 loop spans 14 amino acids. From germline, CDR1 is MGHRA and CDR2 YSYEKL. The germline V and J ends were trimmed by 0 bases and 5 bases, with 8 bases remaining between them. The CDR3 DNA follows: TGCGCCAGCAGCCAAGATTACCGAGATCAGCCCCAGCATTTT. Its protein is CASSQDYRDQPQHF.

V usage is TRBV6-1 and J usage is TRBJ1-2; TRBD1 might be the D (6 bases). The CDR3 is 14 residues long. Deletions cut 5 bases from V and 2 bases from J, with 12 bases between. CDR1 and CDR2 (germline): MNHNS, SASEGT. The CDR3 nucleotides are TGTGCCAGCAGTTCGACGGGACAAAACTATGGCTACACCTTC. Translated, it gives CASSSTGQNYGYTF.

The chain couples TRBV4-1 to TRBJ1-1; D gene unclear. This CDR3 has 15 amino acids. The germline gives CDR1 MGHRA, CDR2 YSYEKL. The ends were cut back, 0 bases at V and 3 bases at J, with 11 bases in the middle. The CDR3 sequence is CASSQEGLIYTEAFF. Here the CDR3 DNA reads TGCGCCAGCAGCCAAGAAGGACTGATATACACTGAAGCTTTCTTT.

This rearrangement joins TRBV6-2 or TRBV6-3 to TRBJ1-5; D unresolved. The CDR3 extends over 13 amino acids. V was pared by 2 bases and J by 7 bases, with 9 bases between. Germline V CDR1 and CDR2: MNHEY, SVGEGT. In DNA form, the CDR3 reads TGTGCCAGCAGTTACATCGGGGAACAGCCCCAGCATTTT. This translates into CASSYIGEQPQHF.

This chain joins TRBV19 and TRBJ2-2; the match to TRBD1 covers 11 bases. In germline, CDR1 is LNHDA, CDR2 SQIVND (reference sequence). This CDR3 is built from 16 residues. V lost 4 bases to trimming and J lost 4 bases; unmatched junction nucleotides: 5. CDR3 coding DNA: TGTGCCAGTAGTAACCGAGGGACAGGGGGCACCGGGGAGCTGTTTTTT. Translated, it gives CASSNRGTGGTGELFF.

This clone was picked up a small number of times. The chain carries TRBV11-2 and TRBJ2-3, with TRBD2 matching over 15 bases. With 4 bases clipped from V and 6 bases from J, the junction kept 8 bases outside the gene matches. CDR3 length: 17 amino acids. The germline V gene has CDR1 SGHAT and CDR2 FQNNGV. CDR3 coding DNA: TGTGCCAGCAGCTCCCTTAGGACTAGCGGGAGGGGGGATACGCAGTATTTT. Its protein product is CASSSLRTSGRGDTQYF.